Listed here are 24 T cell receptor beta chains from one sample, sequenced in a study of T cell changes during pregnancy in multiple sclerosis (dated by TCRdb to the late 2010s). Libraries came from the immunoSEQ multiplex PCR assay. What TCRdb holds here is the immuneACCESS table cut down to in-frame rearrangements. Part of the clones is not present; checked against another copy, under half of the missing clones reflect an unresolved V gene, and the others are unexplained. This sample has about 24,000 clones in its table, and 86% of those were observed once. The ten largest clones capture approximately 8% of the sample. The material was CD8+ T cells from peripheral blood mononuclear cells, obtained in the first trimester of pregnancy. All receptors derive from a female donor in good health, enrolled as a control in a pregnancy study.

The sample holds one count of this clone. The chain is built from TRBV11-1 and TRBJ2-7; possible D gene TRBD1, 5 bases. Trimming shortened V by 0 bases and J by 4 bases, and 16 bases separated the two germline ends. Germline V gene sequence: CDR1 SGHAT, CDR2 FQDESV (reference sequence). The CDR3 consists of 16 residues. CDR3 nucleotides: TGTGCCAGCAGCTTAGCCTTGGGGCCCCAAGGTTACGAGCAGTACTTC. Translation gives CASSLALGPQGYEQYF. Based on the CDR3 plus reference TRBV11-1 and TRBJ2-7, the full variable domain is EAEVAQSPRYKITEKSQAVAFWCDPISGHATLYWYRQILGQGPELLVQFQDESVVDDSQLPKDRFSAERLKGVDSTLKIQPAELGDSAMYLCASSLALGPQGYEQYFGPGTRLTVT.

This chain joins TRBV27 and TRBJ1-1, with 7 bases identical to TRBD1. V trimming: 3 bases; J trimming: 6 bases; junction bases outside the gene matches: 10. There are 15 residues in the CDR3. Germline loops: CDR1 MNHEY, CDR2 SMNVEV (reference sequence). CDR3 region: CASSLSTGYEAEAFF. CDR3 sequence (DNA): TGTGCCAGCAGTTTGTCGACAGGGTATGAGGCTGAAGCTTTCTTT.

The chain links TRBV7-8 to TRBJ1-1, with 8 bases that match TRBD1. Germline assignment: CDR1 SGHVS and CDR2 FQNEAQ. V lost 7 bases and J lost 6; bases outside the gene matches: 1. This CDR3 spans 11 amino acids. CDR3 DNA: TGTGCCAGCACGGACAGGGCTGAAGCTTTCTTT. Amino acid sequence: CASTDRAEAFF.

This sequence joins TRBV18 and TRBJ2-5, with D unclear. The V and J ends lost 1 base and 2 bases respectively, with 8 bases between them. The CDR3 consists of 14 residues. Germline V gene lookup returns CDR1 KGHSH and CDR2 LQKENI. The CDR3 reads CASSPQSSQETQYF. The CDR3 DNA is TGTGCCAGCTCACCACAGTCTAGTCAAGAGACCCAGTACTTC. Using reference TRBV18 and TRBJ2-5 for the parts outside the CDR3, the full variable domain is NAGVMQNPRHLVRRRGQEARLRCSPMKGHSHVYWYRQLPEEGLKFMVYLQKENIIDESGMPKERFSAEFPKEGPSILRIQQVVRGDSAAYFCASSPQSSQETQYFGPGTRLLVL.

The V gene is TRBV13, the J gene TRBJ1-4; D unclear. V was clipped by 0 bases and J by 7 bases, with 12 bases between them. Germline V gene data show CDR1 as PRHDT and CDR2 as FYEKMQ (reference sequence). CDR3 length equals 15 residues. The CDR3 is CASSLGRSSGEKLFF. Here the CDR3 DNA reads TGTGCCAGCAGCTTAGGAAGGTCTTCGGGTGAAAAACTGTTTTTT.

The chain carries TRBV23-1 and TRBJ2-2, with 11 nucleotides matching TRBD2. Being an ORF, TRBV23-1 has a function that is uncertain. Trimming at V came to 6 bases and at J to 5 bases, leaving 8 bases not matched to a gene. This CDR3 is 16 amino acids long. CDR3 nucleotide sequence: TGCGCCAGCAGGGCAATAGCGGGGGGGTATACCGGGGAGCTGTTTTTT. Amino acid sequence: CASRAIAGGYTGELFF.

The chain joins TRBV6-5 to TRBJ1-2; D gene ambiguous. Germline loops: CDR1 MNHEY, CDR2 SVGAGI. CDR3 length: 10 residues. With 9 bases removed from V and 10 bases from J, the gap between germline ends came to 12 bases. CDR3 nucleotide sequence: TGTGCCAGTCGTAGTCCTGACTACACCTTC. Protein product: CASRSPDYTF.

The chain carries TRBV7-6 and TRBJ1-5; D call uncertain. This CDR3 contains 13 residues. The V end lost 5 bases, the J end lost 1 base, and 6 bases lay between the germline ends. CDR1 and CDR2 from the germline V gene are SGHVS and FNYEAQ. The CDR3 region is CASSLASNQPQHF. CDR3 nucleotides: TGTGCCAGCAGCCTGGCCAGCAATCAGCCCCAGCATTTT.

The chain joins TRBV27 to TRBJ2-5; TRBD1 matches 10 bases. Trimming removed 2 bases from V and 4 bases from J; junction bases left unmatched: 1. This CDR3 spans 14 amino acids. Germline V gives CDR1 MNHEY, CDR2 SMNVEV (reference sequence). The chain's CDR3 is CASSLGTGVETQYF. For the CDR3, the DNA is TGTGCCAGCAGTTTAGGGACAGGGGTAGAGACCCAGTACTTC.

This clone is judged medium-sized. The chain combines TRBV2 with TRBJ1-2; a possible D gene is TRBD1 (6 bases). The length of the CDR3 is 14 residues. The V gene's germline CDR1 is SNHLY and CDR2 FYNNEI. Trimming removed 1 base from V and 2 bases from J, with 8 bases in between. The CDR3 spells CASSEGTVNYGYTF. Here the CDR3 DNA reads TGTGCCAGCAGTGAAGGGACAGTGAACTATGGCTACACCTTC.

The chain couples TRBV9 to TRBJ1-4, with TRBD1 identical over 10 bases. Germline V gene lookup returns CDR1 SGDLS and CDR2 YYNGEE. The J segment lost 0 bases and the V segment lost 4 bases, leaving 6 bases of the junction unmatched. The length of the CDR3 is 17 residues. CDR3 region: CASSYRDRGPTNEKLFF. Here the CDR3 DNA reads TGTGCCAGCAGCTACCGGGACAGGGGTCCAACTAATGAAAAACTGTTTTTT. Looking up the rest from reference TRBV9 and TRBJ1-4 gives the full variable domain: DSGVTQTPKHLITATGQRVTLRCSPRSGDLSVYWYQQSLDQGLQFLIQYYNGEERAKGNILERFSAQQFPDLHSELNLSSLELGDSALYFCASSYRDRGPTNEKLFFGSGTQLSVL.

The chain links TRBV5-6 to TRBJ2-7; D ambiguous. Trimming shortened V by 0 bases and J by 2 bases, and 12 bases separated the two germline ends. The germline V gene encodes CDR1 SGHDT and CDR2 YYEEEE. This CDR3 comprises 15 residues. CDR3 residues: CASSLVRFQAYEQYF. The CDR3 DNA follows: TGTGCCAGCAGCTTGGTACGGTTTCAGGCCTACGAGCAGTACTTC.

This chain uses TRBV6-4 with TRBJ2-2; 9 positions agree with TRBD1. V dropped 6 bases and J dropped 1; count of bases not matched to a gene: 3. The CDR3 contains 15 residues. CDR1 and CDR2 (germline): MRHNA, SNTAGT. CDR3 sequence: CASSRTGVNTGELFF. CDR3 nucleotide sequence: TGTGCCAGCAGCCGGACAGGGGTGAACACCGGGGAGCTGTTTTTT.

This clone appeared once. DNA of the CDR3: TGCGCCAGCAGCCAAGCTACTAGCGGGGCCGGTACGCAGTATTTT. Translation: CASSQATSGAGTQYF. The chain employs TRBV4-3 and TRBJ2-3; 10 positions agree with TRBD2. V lost 1 base and J lost 8; bases outside the gene matches: 6. Germline V lookup: CDR1 LGHNA, CDR2 YSLEER. The CDR3 extends over 15 amino acids.

This clone appeared a few times. The genes are TRBV15 and TRBJ2-1; 11 bases match TRBD2. This CDR3 comprises 16 residues. Trimming at V came to 3 bases and at J to 8 bases, leaving 9 bases not matched to a gene. CDR1 and CDR2 (germline): LNHNV, YYDKDF (reference sequence). The CDR3 DNA reads TGTGCCACCAGCAGCCCGGGACTAGCGGTTTCCCATGAGCAGTTCTTC. Residues: CATSSPGLAVSHEQFF.

The CDR3 DNA reads as TGTGCCAGCTCCCCAGGCAGCACAGATACGCAGTATTTT. This gives the protein CASSPGSTDTQYF. The chain couples TRBV18 to TRBJ2-3; D is unresolved. Trimming shortened V by 6 bases and J by 0 bases, and 7 bases separated the two germline ends. The CDR3 has 13 amino acids. CDR1 is KGHSH and CDR2 is LQKENI in the germline V gene.

This chain joins TRBV7-9 and TRBJ2-1; D ambiguous. The length of the CDR3 is 13 residues. The V gene lost 8 bases and the J gene lost 7 bases, with 15 bases spanning the gap. Germline V gives CDR1 SEHNR, CDR2 FQNEAQ (reference sequence). CDR3 coding DNA: TGTGCCAGCGGCCCAGGTAGTAGGAATGAGCAGTTCTTC. Translated: CASGPGSRNEQFF.

This clone has a single count. The rearrangement links TRBV28 to TRBJ2-7, with D maybe TRBD1 (5 bases). Germline V gene sequence: CDR1 MDHEN, CDR2 SYDVKM. The length of the CDR3 is 14 residues. V lost 2 bases and J lost 2, with 10 bases in between. CDR3 loop: CASSLGQGPYEQYF. CDR3 in DNA: TGTGCCAGCAGTTTAGGGCAGGGCCCCTACGAGCAGTACTTC.

The chain combines TRBV5-1 with TRBJ2-5, with D possibly matching TRBD1 (6 bases). Germline lookup yields CDR1 SGHRS and CDR2 YFSETQ. The ends were cut back, 2 bases at V and 5 bases at J, with 19 bases in the middle. The CDR3 consists of 16 residues. The CDR3, as DNA: TGCGCCAGCAGCTTAAAACAGGGACCGGATATCGAGACCCAGTACTTC. This sequence encodes CASSLKQGPDIETQYF.

The CDR3 bases are TGTGCCAGCAGTTTGTGGGCTACCCGCACAGATACGCAGTATTTT. This gives the protein CASSLWATRTDTQYF. The V call is TRBV28, the J call TRBJ2-3; D uncertain. V was cut by 3 bases and J by 1 base, with 11 bases left in between. The germline CDR1 and CDR2 sequences are MDHEN and SYDVKM. The CDR3 extends over 15 amino acids.

Only one count was recorded for this clone. This sequence joins TRBV7-9 and TRBJ2-5; D is undetermined. V was shortened by 2 bases and J by 1 base, with 5 bases between the two germline ends. Germline CDR1 SEHNR, CDR2 FQNEAQ (reference sequence). There are 13 residues in the CDR3. In DNA form, the CDR3 reads TGTGCCAGCAGCTTACCGTCCCAAGAGACCCAGTACTTC. This translates into CASSLPSQETQYF.

The genes are TRBV7-9 and TRBJ2-7; 11 bases are a match to TRBD1. In germline, CDR1 is SEHNR, CDR2 FQNEAQ (reference sequence). V shed 5 bases, J shed 6 bases, and the junction held 3 bases outside the gene matches. This CDR3 is built from 13 residues. The CDR3 region is CASSPGTGGEQYF. CDR3 DNA: TGTGCCAGCAGCCCCGGGACAGGGGGCGAGCAGTACTTC.

The V gene is TRBV10-3, the J gene TRBJ2-3; 7 bases fit TRBD1. This CDR3 comprises 14 residues. Trimming removed 4 bases from V and 0 bases from J; junction bases left unmatched: 1. Germline V gene lookup returns CDR1 ENHRY and CDR2 SYGVKD. This chain's CDR3 is CAISGDRSTDTQYF. The CDR3 DNA follows: TGTGCCATCAGTGGGGACAGAAGCACAGATACGCAGTATTTT.

This rearrangement joins TRBV6-6 to TRBJ1-5; D is possibly TRBD1 (5 bases). The V gene lost 7 bases and the J gene lost 1 base, with 17 bases spanning the gap. This CDR3 spans 16 amino acids. Germline-derived CDR1 and CDR2 are MNHNY and SVGAGI (reference sequence). The CDR3 is CASTTSGSKSNQPQHF. The CDR3 nucleotides read TGTGCCAGCACTACGTCAGGGTCGAAAAGCAATCAGCCCCAGCATTTT.